The 20 T cell receptor beta chains below come from one sample, sequenced in a study of blood T cell repertoires in COVID-19. Assay: immunoSEQ multiplex PCR; the TCRdb copy retains only in-frame clones and omits some. The sample contains 290,000 or so clones, approximately 89% of which appear only once. Sequencing was carried out using PBMCs or T cells enriched from blood (not recorded which). The receptors shown here come from a woman in her late teens or twenties who had recovered from COVID-19.

This chain uses TRBV30 with TRBJ1-4; tentatively, D is TRBD1 (6 bases). Germline lookup yields CDR1 GTSNPN and CDR2 SVGIG (reference sequence). The CDR3 extends over 15 amino acids. Between the trimmed V and J ends, which lost 0 bases and 9 bases, there was a span of 17 bases. In DNA, the CDR3 is TGTGCCTGGAGTGTACTGGCAGGGGCGGGTAAAAAACTGTTTTTT. As protein: CAWSVLAGAGKKLFF.

J is TRBJ2-1 and V is TRBV18, with D possibly TRBD1 on 7 matching bases. V was shortened by 0 bases and J by 4 bases, with 28 bases between the two germline ends. This CDR3 comprises 21 residues. Looked up from germline, CDR1 is KGHSH and CDR2 is LQKENI. The CDR3 coding sequence is TGTGCCAGCTCACCACCGAAAACCGGGACAGCGACTGGAGGGGTATACAATGAGCAGTTCTTC. Translating gives CASSPPKTGTATGGVYNEQFF.

This clone was seen a few times. This chain uses TRBV4-1 with TRBJ1-3, with D unresolved. Germline CDR1 is MGHRA and CDR2 is YSYEKL. The CDR3 is made up of 15 amino acids. The germline V and J ends were trimmed by 1 base and 0 bases, with 7 bases remaining between them. CDR3 sequence reads: CASSQGAISGNTIYF. CDR3 DNA: TGCGCCAGCAGCCAAGGGGCTATCTCTGGAAACACCATATATTTT.

This clone was observed a handful of times. The chain is built from TRBV5-1 and TRBJ2-1; TRBD2 matches at 10 bases. Germline lookup yields CDR1 SGHRS and CDR2 YFSETQ. CDR3 size: 19 residues. V lost 4 bases, J lost 0 bases, and 13 bases stayed unmatched. CDR3 protein: CASSVALRTSGRSYNEQFF. The CDR3 DNA follows: TGCGCCAGCAGCGTGGCCCTAAGGACTAGCGGACGCTCCTACAATGAGCAGTTCTTC.

This clone came up a few times. The rearrangement joins TRBV9 to TRBJ2-5, with a tentative D call TRBD1 (6 bases). CDR3 length equals 13 residues. Between the trimmed V and J ends, which lost 0 bases and 4 bases, there was a span of 7 bases. Germline V gene data show CDR1 as SGDLS and CDR2 as YYNGEE. CDR3 DNA sequence: TGTGCCAGCAGCGTAGGGGACACAGAGACCCAGTACTTC. Its protein is CASSVGDTETQYF.

The rearrangement uses TRBV5-1 and TRBJ2-7, with TRBD1 matching over 9 bases. V trimming: 2 bases; J trimming: 5 bases; junction bases outside the gene matches: 2. This CDR3 has 13 amino acids. Germline CDR1 and CDR2: SGHRS and YFSETQ. CDR3 in DNA: TGCGCCAGCAGCTTTACAGGGGGCGACGAGCAGTACTTC. Translation: CASSFTGGDEQYF.

The chain is built from TRBV18 and TRBJ2-7; D is perhaps TRBD2 (6 bases). This CDR3 comprises 17 residues. Trimming took 3 bases from V and 0 from J, leaving 18 bases between them. Germline V gene lookup returns CDR1 KGHSH and CDR2 LQKENI. The CDR3 protein is CASSPSRRGSPSYEQYF. For the CDR3, the DNA is TGTGCCAGCTCACCCAGCCGGCGGGGTAGCCCCTCCTACGAGCAGTACTTC.

The gene calls are TRBV4-1 and TRBJ2-4; 9 bases fit TRBD2. This CDR3 comprises 18 residues. V lost 4 bases to trimming and J lost 0 bases; unmatched junction nucleotides: 10. Germline CDR1 and CDR2: MGHRA and YSYEKL. CDR3 nucleotides: TGCGCCAGCAGCCCCGCCGGGCTAGCGGGGCTAGCCAAAAACATTCAGTACTTC. Protein sequence: CASSPAGLAGLAKNIQYF.

The rearrangement joins TRBV10-1 to TRBJ2-1; 8 nucleotides line up with TRBD2. CDR1 WNHNN and CDR2 SYGVQD come from the germline V gene (reference sequence). Unmatched junction bases numbered 5, after V lost 2 bases and J lost 2 bases. The CDR3 runs to 16 residues. The CDR3 DNA follows: TGCGCCAGCAGTGAGAGAGCGGGAGTCCCCTACAATGAGCAGTTCTTC. Amino acid sequence: CASSERAGVPYNEQFF.

The gene calls are TRBV14 and TRBJ1-1; TRBD1 is a possible D gene (5 bases). The V end was cut by 1 base, the J end by 4 bases, with 7 bases between. Germline CDR1 reads SGHDN; CDR2 reads FVKESK. This CDR3 contains 13 residues. CDR3 amino acids: CASSQGQSTEAFF. CDR3 in DNA: TGTGCCAGCAGCCAAGGACAGTCCACTGAAGCTTTCTTT.

V and J are TRBV5-1 and TRBJ1-2; 7 nucleotides agree with TRBD1. Germline trimming cut 1 base from V and 6 bases from J; bases unmatched to any gene: 3. This CDR3 is 13 amino acids long. Germline-derived CDR1 and CDR2 are SGHRS and YFSETQ. CDR3 protein: CASSLLQGNGYTF. The CDR3 bases are TGCGCCAGCAGCTTGTTACAGGGGAATGGCTACACCTTC.

The genes are TRBV6-7 and TRBJ2-1; a possible D gene is TRBD1 (6 bases). TRBV6-7 belongs to the ORF category, with a function that is uncertain. The V gene lost 2 bases and the J gene lost 9 bases, with 11 bases spanning the gap. CDR3 length: 13 amino acids. The chain's CDR3 is CASSYKQGREQFF. CDR3 nucleotide sequence: TGTGCCAGCAGTTACAAACAGGGTCGTGAGCAGTTCTTC.

V usage is TRBV29-1 and J usage is TRBJ1-1, with D perhaps matching TRBD1 (5 bases). V lost 4 bases and J 7 bases, leaving 10 bases between the germline ends. Germline CDR1 SQVTM, CDR2 ANQGSEA. The CDR3 extends over 11 amino acids. CDR3 region: CSVGRGGEAFF. The CDR3, as DNA: TGCAGCGTTGGGCGGGGGGGTGAAGCTTTCTTT.

V is TRBV29-1 and J is TRBJ1-1, with a weak D call TRBD1 (5 bases). Germline-derived CDR1 and CDR2 are SQVTM and ANQGSEA. This CDR3 contains 13 residues. DNA for the CDR3: TGCAGGGCAGAGGACACGATGGACACTGAAGCTTTCTTT. Its protein is CRAEDTMDTEAFF.

The J gene is TRBJ2-5, the V gene TRBV30; 8 nucleotides agree with TRBD2. This CDR3 region has 14 residues. With 8 bases clipped from V and 2 bases from J, the junction kept 10 bases outside the gene matches. Per the germline V gene, CDR1 is GTSNPN and CDR2 is SVGIG (reference sequence). The DNA of the CDR3 is TGTGCCACCCGGGGGGGGACCGAACAAGAGACCCAGTACTTC. This codes for CATRGGTEQETQYF.

The chain recombines TRBV5-5 with TRBJ1-1, with TRBD1 as a possible D gene (6 bases). Germline CDR1 SGHKS, CDR2 YYEKEE (reference sequence). This CDR3 is 16 amino acids long. V was clipped by 0 bases and J by 4 bases, with 16 bases between them. The CDR3 region has the DNA TGTGCCAGCAGCTTGGCCACAGGGAGTTGGGGCACTGAAGCTTTCTTT. This codes for CASSLATGSWGTEAFF.

The rearrangement links TRBV2 to TRBJ1-4, with no clear D. V was clipped by 10 bases and J by 0 bases, with 12 bases between them. Germline V gene data show CDR1 as SNHLY and CDR2 as FYNNEI. The CDR3 is 14 residues long. CDR3 in amino acids: CAIQSGSTNEKLFF. In DNA, the CDR3 is TGTGCCATCCAAAGCGGATCAACTAATGAAAAACTGTTTTTT.

The chain joins TRBV11-3 to TRBJ1-2, with 10 bases identical to TRBD1. Looked up from germline, CDR1 is SGHNT and CDR2 is YENEEA. V shed 1 base and J 2 bases; nucleotides not matched to a gene: 1. This CDR3 has 15 residues. CDR3 sequence reads: CASSLGGQGNYGYTF. The CDR3 nucleotides read TGTGCCAGCAGCTTAGGGGGACAGGGGAACTATGGCTACACCTTC.

The chain carries TRBV7-3 and TRBJ2-5; the D is unclear. CDR3 length equals 13 residues. Between the trimmed V and J ends, which lost 4 bases and 4 bases, there was a span of 10 bases. Germline-derived CDR1 and CDR2 are SGHTA and FQGTGA. CDR3 nucleotide sequence: TGTGCCAGCAGCTCCCTAGAAGGAGAGACCCAGTACTTC. Translation gives CASSSLEGETQYF. The entire variable domain, with the rest obtained from reference TRBV7-3 and TRBJ2-5, is as follows: GAGVSQTPSNKVTEKGKYVELRCDPISGHTALYWYRQSLGQGPEFLIYFQGTGAADDSGLPNDRFFAVRPEGSVSTLKIQRTERGDSAVYLCASSSLEGETQYFGPGTRLLVL.

The chain recombines TRBV28 with TRBJ2-3, with D maybe TRBD2 (6 bases). Looked up from germline, CDR1 is MDHEN and CDR2 is SYDVKM. The V end lost 10 bases, the J end lost 1 base, and 15 bases lay between the germline ends. The CDR3 sequence is 14 residues long. CDR3 sequence reads: CATNGGAGTDTQYF. In DNA form, the CDR3 reads TGTGCCACCAACGGGGGAGCCGGCACAGATACGCAGTATTTT.